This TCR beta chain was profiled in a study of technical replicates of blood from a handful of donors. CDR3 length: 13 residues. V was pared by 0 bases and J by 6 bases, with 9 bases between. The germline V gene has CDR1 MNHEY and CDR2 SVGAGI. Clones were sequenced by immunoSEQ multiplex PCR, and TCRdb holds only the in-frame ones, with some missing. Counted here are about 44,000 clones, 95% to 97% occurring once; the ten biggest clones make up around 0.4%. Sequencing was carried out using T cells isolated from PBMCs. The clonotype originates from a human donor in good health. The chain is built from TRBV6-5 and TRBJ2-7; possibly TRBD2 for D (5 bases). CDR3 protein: CASSYSRVGEQYF. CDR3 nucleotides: TGTGCCAGCAGTTACTCGCGGGTCGGCGAGCAGTACTTC.